This TCR beta chain was recovered during a study of blood T cells in healthy people across ages (dated by TCRdb to the mid-2010s). Study-wide context: In model experiments, template switching captured about one uniquely barcoded TCR beta cDNA molecule for every two T cells. Age-related changes in TCR beta repertoire diversity were measured in the study by deep sequencing normalized with unique cDNA molecular identifiers. The donors were divided into four age groups: young (average around 17 years), middle-aged (about 40), aged (approximately 64) and long-lived (more than 75). To avoid experimental bias, donors of different ages were randomly spread across the sequencing lanes. For two donors (one aged 18 to 30 and one aged 80 or older), the study analyzed two additional independent replicas of 1 million unique cDNA reads from the same blood draw.

Broader findings and caveats from the paper: Since profiling was done on bulk unsorted PBMCs, naive and antigen-experienced compartments could not be conclusively compared. Because donor CMV infection status was unknown, age-related changes in expanded clonotypes were potentially confounded. Estimates of total diversity based on one million sequenced T cells were regarded as lower bounds and as underestimates. As age increased, observed TCR beta diversity per million T cells dropped in a roughly linear way, and a significant reduction was already evident by age 40. Compared with the aged group, the long-lived group had more naive CD4+ T cells, fewer expanded clones and increased TCR diversity, a pattern suggesting age selection. Observed TCR beta diversity correlated strongly with the percentage of naive T cells measured by flow cytometry.

Receptor amplification or capture employed 5' RACE. The listed sequencing device is Illumina HiSeq 2500. A second PCR of roughly 6 to 12 cycles was run with a J-beta primer mix and a sample-barcoded 5' primer. A template-switch 5' adaptor carrying 12 random nucleotides introduced a unique molecular identifier onto each TCR beta cDNA molecule. At least 2.5 million CDR3-containing paired-end reads were obtained from each sample. The Mint cDNA synthesis kit, primed by a TRBC-specific oligonucleotide, was used to synthesize first-strand cDNA from all RNA. Following uracil-DNA glycosylase treatment, a first 18-cycle PCR with universal primers M1SS and BC2_uni_R was performed on all cDNA. The authors' pipeline ran thus. For normalization, 1 million high-quality reads were randomly selected from each sample, with every read carrying a distinct molecular identifier. Reads with shared molecular identifiers were discarded instead of being binned into consensus sequences. MiTCR, with a Q25 quality threshold and the strictest error-elimination algorithm, was used for CDR3 identification, clonotype clustering and error correction. A nonparametric unseen species model using Euler transformation provided a lower-bound estimate of total TCR beta diversity. TCRdb redid the processing of the public reads, applying fastp at Q25 and MiXCR, and retained in-frame beta chains. CDR3 protein sequences are deduplicated, and each keeps its most common genes and DNA. The V and J calls follow TCRdb's processing rather than the paper's. A total of roughly 800,000 distinct CDR3 sequences appear in this sample, 55% to 70% of them only once. The leading ten clones occupy 20% to 25% of the sample.

This clonotype was observed a few times. Its antigen is currently not known. No qualities accompany the bases; no much larger clone lies one base away. Donors were 30 to 45 systemically healthy Caucasian individuals from Russia aged roughly 6 to 95 years. About 10 milliliters of peripheral blood were collected from each donor into EDTA-treated Vacutainer tubes. Ficoll-Paque density-gradient centrifugation was used to isolate PBMCs, with at least 7 million per sample. Total RNA, at least 6 micrograms per sample, was extracted from PBMCs with Trizol reagent. Naive CD45RAhigh/CD27high T cell percentages were measured by flow cytometry on a PBMC aliquot from every donor. V lost 0 bases and J lost 10 bases; the stretch between them is 9 bases long. From cysteine to phenylalanine, the CDR3 is 13 amino acids long. The sequence is cut down to CDR3 DNA, 39 bases in frame from base 1. The germline V gene yields LGHNA for CDR1 and YSLEER for CDR2.

The clonotype originates from a man aged 30 to 39 in good health. Sequencing input: blood. Recombination connected TRBV4-3 to TRBJ1-4; D gene: possibly TRBD1, on 5 matching bases. The nucleotide sequence is given as TGCGCCAGCAGCCAAGAGCCAGGGTCAAAACTGTTTTTT. The encoded protein is CASSQEPGSKLFF.